Given below is one T cell receptor beta chain in context. What it binds is not known. All gene names here are mouse names. The CDR3 extends 4 residues past the end of the read, so its final part is completed from the germline J gene. Combined cutaneous lymph node cells underwent sorting by CD4, CD8alpha, NKG2D, NKG2ACE and additional markers. CDR3 length equals 13 residues. Germline V gives CDR1 FNHDT, CDR2 SITEND (reference sequence). Trimming removed 9 bases at V and 3 bases at J, with 15 bases between. The source of the sample is a study of CD8+ T cells in alopecia areata. Study in general: C3H/HeJ graft donors with spontaneous alopecia, aged roughly 6-13 months, supplied skin that was transplanted onto female C3H/HeJ mice aged about 6-10 weeks.

Study-wide findings and caveats: Affected lesional scalp, above all in alopecia totalis/universalis, was more clonal than normal scalp. Patients showed less clear TCR sequence sharing than mice, possibly partly because of HLA diversity.

RNA was extracted and reverse transcribed into cDNA as the sequencing template. Clones were read by immunoSEQ multiplex PCR, and TCRdb kept only the in-frame ones, dropping some. The sample presents about 270,000 clones, none singletons. This sequence was found in a C3H/HeJ mouse with alopecia areata. These mice share the MHC haplotype H2-k. Sample: CD4+ T cells sorted from a lymph node. This sequence joins TRBV19 and TRBJ1-1; D perhaps matches TRBD1 (6 bases). Partial CDR3 DNA: TGTGCCACCCAGCAGGGGAGGGACACA. It translates to CATQQGRDT. Given in full, the CDR3 is CATQQGRDTEVFF.